Each of the 20 T cell receptor beta chains below was sequenced from the same sample in a study of blood T cell repertoires in COVID-19. TCRdb's table, derived via immunoSEQ multiplex PCR, lists solely in-frame clones and lacks some. The sample consists of around 390,000 clones, around 87% of them appearing once. Specimen: PBMCs or T cells enriched from blood (not recorded which). The receptors here all came from a woman aged 45-65 years who had recovered from COVID-19.

The rearrangement links TRBV28 to TRBJ1-2; no clear D gene. V lost 5 bases and J 0 bases, leaving 19 bases between the germline ends. There are 17 residues in the CDR3. Germline-derived CDR1 and CDR2 are MDHEN and SYDVKM. As DNA, the CDR3 is TGTGCCAGCAGTCCCGCTCGGGTCCTGGTAGCTAACTATGGCTACACCTTC. Its protein is CASSPARVLVANYGYTF.

The chain combines TRBV18 with TRBJ2-1; the D gene is possibly TRBD1 (6 bases). The V end lost 3 bases, the J end lost 6 bases, and 12 bases lay between the germline ends. The germline gives CDR1 KGHSH, CDR2 LQKENI. The CDR3 length is 14 residues. CDR3 sequence: CASSPSTGPNEQFF. Here the CDR3 DNA reads TGTGCCAGCTCACCCTCGACAGGCCCCAATGAGCAGTTCTTC.

The chain links TRBV6-5 to TRBJ1-6; TRBD1 is a possible D gene (5 bases). V was clipped by 2 bases and J by 0 bases, with 8 bases between them. The CDR3 length is 16 residues. Germline V gene lookup returns CDR1 MNHEY and CDR2 SVGAGI. In nucleotides, the CDR3 is TGTGCCAGCAGTTACAAGCAGGGCTCCTATAATTCACCCCTCCACTTT. The encoded protein is CASSYKQGSYNSPLHF.

This sequence joins TRBV5-8 and TRBJ2-1; D is uncertain. CDR1 is SGHTS, CDR2 YDEGEE, per germline. V lost 1 base and J lost 4, with 15 bases in between. This CDR3 spans 16 amino acids. The CDR3: CASSLIAGIFYNEQFF. The DNA for the CDR3 is TGTGCCAGCAGCTTGATTGCAGGAATCTTTTACAATGAGCAGTTCTTC.

The chain has TRBV27 and TRBJ2-1; D perhaps matches TRBD1 (6 bases). Germline CDR1 reads MNHEY; CDR2 reads SMNVEV (reference sequence). The CDR3 has 14 residues. Trimming shortened V by 8 bases and J by 2 bases, and 13 bases separated the two germline ends. The CDR3 region is CASSRDNPYNEQFF. In nucleotides, the CDR3 is TGTGCCAGCTCCCGGGACAATCCCTACAATGAGCAGTTCTTC.

The chain carries TRBV6-6 and TRBJ2-3; a weak D match, TRBD2 (5 bases). V gave up 6 bases and J gave up 0 bases, with 13 bases separating them. There are 15 residues in the CDR3. Germline-derived CDR1 and CDR2 are MNHNY and SVGAGI (reference sequence). Written as DNA, the CDR3 is TGTGCCAGCAGCTATAGTCGGGGTAGCACAGATACGCAGTATTTT. This translates into CASSYSRGSTDTQYF.

The J gene is TRBJ2-3, the V gene TRBV7-9, with 11 bases matching TRBD2. The junction had 3 bases not matched to a gene; V was cut back by 5 bases and J by 2 bases. CDR1 is SEHNR, CDR2 FQNEAQ, per germline (reference sequence). The CDR3 totals 15 residues. The CDR3 DNA reads as TGTGCCAGCAGCGTTAGCGGGGGGGTCACAGATACGCAGTATTTT. This gives the protein CASSVSGGVTDTQYF.

This chain uses TRBV5-1 with TRBJ2-2; D is perhaps TRBD1 (6 bases). The CDR3 loop spans 15 amino acids. Trimming shortened V by 2 bases and J by 2 bases, and 10 bases separated the two germline ends. The germline V gene encodes CDR1 SGHRS and CDR2 YFSETQ. The CDR3 nucleotides are TGCGCCAGCAGCTTTGTGGGACACAACACCGGGGAGCTGTTTTTT. It specifies CASSFVGHNTGELFF. The variable domain in full, with the rest retrieved from reference TRBV5-1 and TRBJ2-2, is KAGVTQTPRYLIKTRGQQVTLSCSPISGHRSVSWYQQTPGQGLQFLFEYFSETQRNKGNFPGRFSGRQFSNSRSEMNVSTLELGDSALYLCASSFVGHNTGELFFGEGSRLTVL.

The CDR3 DNA follows: TGTGCCAGCTCACCGACAGGGGTCAGCACCGGGGAGCTGTTTTTT. It translates to CASSPTGVSTGELFF. The J gene is TRBJ2-2, the V gene TRBV18, with TRBD1 matching over 8 bases. Germline V gives CDR1 KGHSH, CDR2 LQKENI. V was pared by 3 bases and J by 4 bases, with 4 bases of the junction left unmatched. CDR3 size: 15 residues.

J is TRBJ1-2 and V is TRBV13; TRBD1 is a possible D gene (5 bases). Germline loops: CDR1 PRHDT, CDR2 FYEKMQ (reference sequence). The CDR3 covers 14 residues. V was clipped by 2 bases and J by 8 bases, with 15 bases between them. CDR3 DNA sequence: TGTGCCAGCAGCTTAAGGACACCCACGGAAGGCTACACCTTC. Its translation is CASSLRTPTEGYTF.

The chain employs TRBV7-9 and TRBJ1-3, with D unresolved. V was shortened by 4 bases and J by 0 bases, with 7 bases between the two germline ends. CDR1 and CDR2 from the germline V gene are SEHNR and FQNEAQ (reference sequence). The CDR3 totals 14 residues. CDR3 DNA: TGTGCCAGCAGCTCAACGAGCTCTGGAAACACCATATATTTT. It encodes CASSSTSSGNTIYF.

For this clone: An end of the junction does not agree with germline; a read error may underlie this. The chain uses TRBV5-1 and TRBJ1-1; 8 nucleotides align to TRBD1. Germline CDR1 and CDR2: SGHRS and YFSETQ. The CDR3 consists of 14 residues. The CDR3 is CASSTGQANPEAFF. The CDR3 DNA reads as TGCGCCAGCAGCACGGGACAGGCGAACCCTGAAGCTTTCTTT.

The genes are TRBV2 and TRBJ1-2, with D uncertain. The germline V gene has CDR1 SNHLY and CDR2 FYNNEI. The CDR3 has 12 residues. The V and J ends lost 2 bases and 7 bases respectively, with 8 bases between them. The CDR3 is CASSERVSGYTF. CDR3 DNA: TGTGCCAGCAGTGAACGCGTCTCTGGCTACACCTTC. Complete variable domain (other parts from reference TRBV2 and TRBJ1-2): EPEVTQTPSHQVTQMGQEVILRCVPISNHLYFYWYRQILGQKVEFLVSFYNNEISEKSEIFDDQFSVERPDGSNFTLKIRSTKLEDSAMYFCASSERVSGYTFGSGTRLTVV.

The rearrangement uses TRBV19 and TRBJ1-5; D possibly corresponds to TRBD1 (6 bases). V lost 10 bases and J 0 bases, leaving 19 bases between the germline ends. Looked up from germline, CDR1 is LNHDA and CDR2 is SQIVND (reference sequence). The CDR3 extends over 16 amino acids. The CDR3 nucleotides read TGTGCCACCCTCAACGGACAGCTCTATAGCAATCAGCCCCAGCATTTT. The encoded protein is CATLNGQLYSNQPQHF.

The J gene is TRBJ1-5, the V gene TRBV19; 10 bases agree with TRBD1. V dropped 5 bases and J dropped 6; count of bases not matched to a gene: 10. This CDR3 spans 16 amino acids. From germline, CDR1 is LNHDA and CDR2 SQIVND (reference sequence). This chain's CDR3 is CASSAPRDRGGQPQHF. The CDR3 coding sequence is TGTGCCAGTAGTGCCCCGCGGGACAGGGGAGGTCAGCCCCAGCATTTT.

In its sample, this clone was seen once. The CDR3 sequence: CASSLTRRTEAFF. The CDR3 bases are TGTGCCAGCAGCTTAACCCGGAGGACTGAAGCTTTCTTT. The chain has TRBV11-3 and TRBJ1-1, with D unclear. The CDR3 loop spans 13 amino acids. CDR1 is SGHNT, CDR2 YENEEA, per germline. Trimming stripped 2 bases from V and 5 bases from J, with 9 bases between.

This chain joins TRBV3-1 (or the pseudogene TRBV3-2) and TRBJ1-4, with D unclear. Germline V gene data show CDR1 as LGHDT and CDR2 as YNNKEL (reference sequence). V was trimmed by 5 bases and J by 7 bases, leaving 11 bases between them. The CDR3 contains 13 residues. This CDR3 is CASSGETGEKLFF. CDR3 coding DNA: TGTGCCAGCAGCGGGGAGACCGGTGAAAAACTGTTTTTT.

The genes are TRBV2 and TRBJ1-1, with D perhaps TRBD1 (6 bases). Per germline, CDR1 SNHLY and CDR2 FYNNEI. The V gene lost 4 bases and the J gene lost 1 base, with 13 bases spanning the gap. The CDR3 covers 15 residues. This chain's CDR3 is CASSAKRGGNTEAFF. For the CDR3, the DNA is TGTGCCAGCAGTGCCAAAAGGGGGGGGAACACTGAAGCTTTCTTT.

The chain links TRBV20-1 to TRBJ1-2, with TRBD1 as a possible D gene (5 bases). The CDR3 spans 12 residues. CDR1 is DFQATT and CDR2 is SNEGSKA in the germline V gene (reference sequence). V lost 3 bases and J 4 bases, leaving 9 bases between the germline ends. CDR3 DNA sequence: TGCAGTGCTAGTGGGGGAGGCTATGGCTACACCTTC. Its protein is CSASGGGYGYTF.

This clone was recorded once. V usage is TRBV6-2 or TRBV6-3 and J usage is TRBJ2-2, with 10 positions matching TRBD1. Germline V gene lookup returns CDR1 MNHEY and CDR2 SVGEGT. This CDR3 spans 18 amino acids. V gave up 5 bases and J gave up 1 base; unmatched junction bases: 10. CDR3 DNA: TGTGCCAGCAGTCCCCGGACAGGGGGATGGTGGAACACCGGGGAGCTGTTTTTT. Translated, it gives CASSPRTGGWWNTGELFF.